This record covers a single T cell receptor beta chain. Its antigen is not identified. Using immunoSEQ multiplex PCR, the repertoire was profiled, and TCRdb retains in-frame clones only, with some absent. Here the sample spans 30,000 to 40,000 clones, over 90% being singletons. The sample originates from a study of graft-versus-host responses after intestinal transplantation. The CDR3 has 15 residues. J gave up 1 base and V 2 bases, and 2 bases lay outside the gene matches. CDR1 SGDLS and CDR2 YYNGEE come from the germline V gene. Specimen: unstimulated CD8+ T cells sorted from spleen or lymph node cells, collected before transplant. The rearrangement joins TRBV9 to TRBJ2-2, with 7 bases lining up with TRBD2. The clonotype comes from a human donor who was the organ donor for an intestinal transplant. The CDR3 region has the DNA TGTGCCAGCAGCGTTAGCGGGCAGAACACCGGGGAGCTGTTTTTT. Translating gives CASSVSGQNTGELFF.